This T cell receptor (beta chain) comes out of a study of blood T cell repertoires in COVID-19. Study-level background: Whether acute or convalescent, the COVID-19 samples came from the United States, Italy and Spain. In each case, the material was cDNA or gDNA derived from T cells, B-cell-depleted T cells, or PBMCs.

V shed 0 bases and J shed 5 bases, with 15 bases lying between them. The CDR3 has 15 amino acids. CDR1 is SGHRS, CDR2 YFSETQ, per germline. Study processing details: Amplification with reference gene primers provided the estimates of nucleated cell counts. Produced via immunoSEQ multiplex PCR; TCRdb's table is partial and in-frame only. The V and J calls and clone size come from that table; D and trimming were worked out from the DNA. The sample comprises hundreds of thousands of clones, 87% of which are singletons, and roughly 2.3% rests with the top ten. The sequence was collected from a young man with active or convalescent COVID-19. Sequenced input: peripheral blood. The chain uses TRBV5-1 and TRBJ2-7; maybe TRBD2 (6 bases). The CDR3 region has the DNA TGCGCCAGCAGCTTGGGAGTTTTGCGGGGCGACGAGCAGTACTTC. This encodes CASSLGVLRGDEQYF.